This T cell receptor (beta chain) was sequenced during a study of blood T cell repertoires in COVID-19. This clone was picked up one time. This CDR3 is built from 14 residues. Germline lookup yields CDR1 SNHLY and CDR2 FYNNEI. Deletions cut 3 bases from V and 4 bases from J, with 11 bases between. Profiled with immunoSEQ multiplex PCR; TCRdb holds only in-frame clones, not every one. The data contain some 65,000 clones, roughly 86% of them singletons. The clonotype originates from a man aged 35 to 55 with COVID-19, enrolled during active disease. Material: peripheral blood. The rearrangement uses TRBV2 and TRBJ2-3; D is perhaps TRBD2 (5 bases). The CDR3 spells CASSERRTADTQYF. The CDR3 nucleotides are TGTGCCAGCAGTGAGCGAAGGACTGCAGATACGCAGTATTTT.